Ten or more counts support the clone carrying this TCR beta chain. This sample was included in a study of T cells after yellow fever vaccination. TCRdb reprocessed the 5' RACE reads with MiXCR, giving one entry per CDR3 protein. This sample has about 22,000 distinct CDR3 sequences, with 5.2% found just once. V lost 1 base and J 1 base, leaving 4 bases between the germline ends. The CDR3 runs to 14 residues. In germline, CDR1 is KGHSH, CDR2 LQKENI. Sequencing used PBMCs, either bulk or a sorted T-cell subset (CD4+, CD8+, memory, or dextramer-sorted; not recorded which), obtained 35 to 50 days after the first yellow fever vaccination. The gene calls are TRBV18 and TRBJ1-4; D gene unclear. The TCR sequence derives from a man younger than 35 who received the YFV17D yellow fever vaccine. CDR3 sequence reads: CASSPQGTNEKLFF. The CDR3, as DNA: TGTGCCAGCTCACCACAGGGAACTAATGAAAAACTGTTTTTT.